This T cell receptor (beta chain) was profiled in a study of blood T cell repertoires in COVID-19. For the study at large: PBMCs, B-cell-depleted T cells, or T cells provided the cDNA or gDNA that made up the material.

This clone showed up just once. Measured with immunoSEQ multiplex PCR; TCRdb has only the in-frame clones, and not every one. Of 380,000 or so clones in the sample, 70% to 90% are singletons; the top ten hold approximately 2.1%. The sample comprised PBMCs or T cells enriched from blood (not recorded which). This clonotype originated in a middle-aged woman with acute COVID-19.

CDR3 in DNA: TGTGCCAGCAGCGCTCGACAGGGGGCGGGCGAGACCCAGTACTTC. It specifies CASSARQGAGETQYF. V usage is TRBV9 and J usage is TRBJ2-5; 10 bases fit TRBD1. Germline V CDR1 and CDR2: SGDLS, YYNGEE. The CDR3 has 15 amino acids. With 3 bases clipped from V and 5 bases from J, the junction kept 7 bases outside the gene matches.